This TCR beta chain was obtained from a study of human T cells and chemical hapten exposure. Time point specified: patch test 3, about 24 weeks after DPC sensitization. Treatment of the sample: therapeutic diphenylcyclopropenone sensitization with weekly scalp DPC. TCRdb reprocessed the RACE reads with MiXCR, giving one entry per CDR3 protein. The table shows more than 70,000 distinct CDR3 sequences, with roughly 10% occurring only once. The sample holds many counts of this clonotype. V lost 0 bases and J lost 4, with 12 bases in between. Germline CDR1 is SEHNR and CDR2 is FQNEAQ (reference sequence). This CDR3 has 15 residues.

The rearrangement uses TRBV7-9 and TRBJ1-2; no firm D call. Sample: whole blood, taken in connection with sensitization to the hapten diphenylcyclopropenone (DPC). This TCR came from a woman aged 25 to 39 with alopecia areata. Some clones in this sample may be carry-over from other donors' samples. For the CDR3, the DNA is TGTGCCAGCAGCTTAGCGGTGGGTTCTGGCTATGGCTACACCTTC. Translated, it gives CASSLAVGSGYGYTF.